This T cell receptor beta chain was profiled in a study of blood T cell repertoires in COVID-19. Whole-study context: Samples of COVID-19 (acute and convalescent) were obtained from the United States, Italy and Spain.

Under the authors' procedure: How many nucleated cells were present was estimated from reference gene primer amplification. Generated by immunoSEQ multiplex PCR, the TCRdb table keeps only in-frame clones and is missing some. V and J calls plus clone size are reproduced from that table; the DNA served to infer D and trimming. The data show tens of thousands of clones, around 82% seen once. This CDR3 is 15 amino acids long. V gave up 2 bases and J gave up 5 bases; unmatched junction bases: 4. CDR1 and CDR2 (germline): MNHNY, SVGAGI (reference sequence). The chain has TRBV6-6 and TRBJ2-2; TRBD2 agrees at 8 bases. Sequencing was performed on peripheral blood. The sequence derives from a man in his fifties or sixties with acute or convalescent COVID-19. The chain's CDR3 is CASSYRGGRTGELFF. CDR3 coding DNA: TGTGCCAGCAGTTACCGGGGGGGCCGTACCGGGGAGCTGTTTTTT.